Listed here are 26 T cell receptor beta chains from one sample, sequenced in a study of blood T cells in healthy people across ages. A sample-barcoded 5' primer and a J-beta primer mix were used in a second PCR of roughly 7 to 11 cycles. TCRdb fed the 5' RACE reads into MiXCR, producing one record per CDR3 protein. Altogether 250,000 to 300,000 distinct CDR3 sequences are present, around 29% being singletons, with the ten largest covering over 25%. Sequenced sample: blood. These receptors all stem from a woman in her 70s in good health.

The rearrangement uses TRBV27 and TRBJ2-5; TRBD2 aligns across 8 bases. Trimming cost V 6 bases and J 6 bases; bases outside gene matches: 18. Germline lookup yields CDR1 MNHEY and CDR2 SMNVEV (reference sequence). This CDR3 region has 17 residues. CDR3 sequence reads: CASSRRGETSVKKTQYF. The CDR3, as DNA: TGTGCCAGCAGCCGCCGGGGGGAGACTAGCGTTAAAAAGACCCAGTACTTC.

This chain links TRBV20-1 with TRBJ2-4; D not resolved. The V gene's germline CDR1 is DFQATT and CDR2 SNEGSKA (reference sequence). Trimming removed 2 bases at V and 0 bases at J, with 5 bases between. This CDR3 contains 13 residues. CDR3 amino acids: CSARTLAKNIQYF. Written as DNA, the CDR3 is TGCAGTGCTAGAACTTTAGCCAAAAACATTCAGTACTTC.

This clonotype was recorded a few times. V usage is TRBV29-1 and J usage is TRBJ1-4; a possible D gene is TRBD1 (6 bases). V was pared by 4 bases and J by 3 bases, with 9 bases between. CDR1 is SQVTM, CDR2 ANQGSEA, per germline. The CDR3 covers 13 residues. The CDR3 bases are TGCAGCGTTGTGGAGGGGGCTAATGAAAAACTGTTTTTT. Amino acids: CSVVEGANEKLFF.

This clonotype was detected a few times. The rearrangement uses TRBV4-2 and TRBJ2-2; TRBD2 matches at 12 bases. CDR1 is LGHNA and CDR2 is YNFKEQ in the germline V gene. CDR3 length equals 16 residues. With 0 bases clipped from V and 8 bases from J, the junction kept 4 bases outside the gene matches. The CDR3 sequence is CASSQETSGRTGELFF. As DNA, the CDR3 is TGTGCCAGCAGCCAAGAGACTAGCGGGAGAACTGGGGAGCTGTTTTTT.

The chain links TRBV9 to TRBJ2-3, with D unclear. Between the trimmed V and J ends, which lost 4 bases and 1 base, there was a span of 13 bases. The CDR3 has 15 amino acids. Germline assignment: CDR1 SGDLS and CDR2 YYNGEE. Written as DNA, the CDR3 is TGTGCCAGCAGCACTCCCCTAATAGGCACAGATACGCAGTATTTT. Translated: CASSTPLIGTDTQYF.

This clonotype was counted a few times. This chain links TRBV9 with TRBJ2-5, with 12 nucleotides matching TRBD2. The J call may be faulty, since TRBJ2-1 better matches the DNA end. CDR1 SGDLS and CDR2 YYNGEE come from the germline V gene. CDR3 length: 18 residues. The CDR3 sequence is CASSVARTSGDDYNEQFF. The CDR3 coding sequence is TGTGCCAGCAGCGTAGCTCGGACTAGCGGGGATGATTACAATGAGCAGTTCTTC.

The CDR3 nucleotides are TGTGCCAGCAGTTACGACGGGGCAGGAGATACGCAGTATTTT. Protein sequence: CASSYDGAGDTQYF. The chain links TRBV6-5 to TRBJ2-3; D could derive from TRBD1 or TRBD2 (5 bases each). The CDR3 is made up of 14 amino acids. Germline assignment: CDR1 MNHEY and CDR2 SVGAGI. The V and J ends lost 2 bases and 5 bases respectively, with 11 bases between them.

This clonotype was observed a handful of times. The chain links TRBV6-2 or TRBV6-3 to TRBJ2-1, with a weak D call TRBD2 (6 bases). The CDR3 spans 14 residues. V lost 6 bases and J 6 bases, leaving 15 bases between the germline ends. CDR1 MNHEY and CDR2 SVGEGT come from the germline V gene. The DNA for the CDR3 is TGTGCCAGCAGCCCTCCGGCGGGGCTCAATGAGCAGTTCTTC. Translation gives CASSPPAGLNEQFF.

This clonotype was detected only a few times. V gene TRBV5-5 combines with J gene TRBJ2-7, with D perhaps TRBD2 (6 bases). Germline V gene lookup returns CDR1 SGHKS and CDR2 YYEKEE (reference sequence). V lost 7 bases, J lost 6 bases, and 17 bases lay in between. This CDR3 is built from 13 residues. The CDR3 reads CASQGGGVIEQYF. In DNA form, the CDR3 reads TGTGCCAGCCAAGGAGGAGGGGTGATCGAGCAGTACTTC.

The chain combines TRBV19 with TRBJ2-6, with 8 bases fitting TRBD1. This CDR3 is 17 amino acids long. V was clipped by 3 bases and J by 2 bases; unmatched bases: 6. Germline V gene lookup returns CDR1 LNHDA and CDR2 SQIVND (reference sequence). Here the CDR3 DNA reads TGTGCCAGTAGTATTCAAGAACAGGGGGCTGGGGCCAACGTCCTGACTTTC. Amino acid sequence: CASSIQEQGAGANVLTF.

This clonotype occurred a few times. The chain links TRBV28 to TRBJ2-5, with unresolved D. The better agreement between TRBJ2-7 and the DNA end casts doubt on the J call. Germline CDR1 reads MDHEN; CDR2 reads SYDVKM. The CDR3 runs to 11 residues. The CDR3 sequence: CASGWNYEQYF. The DNA for the CDR3 is TGTGCCAGCGGGTGGAACTACGAGCAGTACTTC.

This clonotype occurred many times. The V and J genes are TRBV6-6 and TRBJ2-7, with 7 positions matching TRBD1. The germline V gene has CDR1 MNHNY and CDR2 SVGAGI (reference sequence). This CDR3 is 14 amino acids long. J was trimmed by 0 bases and V by 7 bases; bases with no gene match: 6. CDR3 residues: CASTTGTASYEQYF. In nucleotides, the CDR3 is TGTGCCAGCACCACCGGGACAGCCTCCTACGAGCAGTACTTC.

The chain couples TRBV29-1 to TRBJ2-1; 9 bases match TRBD2. CDR3 length: 13 residues. Looked up from germline, CDR1 is SQVTM and CDR2 is ANQGSEA. Trimming at V came to 5 bases and at J to 10 bases, leaving 9 bases not matched to a gene. Here the CDR3 reads CSVRKREVREQFF. CDR3 nucleotide sequence: TGCAGCGTTAGGAAGCGGGAGGTCAGGGAGCAGTTCTTC.

The chain has TRBV7-2 and TRBJ1-6, with TRBD1 identical over 8 bases. CDR1 is SGHTA and CDR2 is FQGNSA in the germline V gene. With V trimmed by 1 base and J by 7 bases, 6 bases remained unmatched. The CDR3 consists of 16 residues. The DNA for the CDR3 is TGTGCCAGCAGCTTAGGGGGGACAGGTAGAAATTCACCCCTCCACTTT. Amino acid sequence: CASSLGGTGRNSPLHF. Full variable domain (rest looked up from reference TRBV7-2 and TRBJ1-6): GAGVSQSPSNKVTEKGKDVELRCDPISGHTALYWYRQSLGQGLEFLIYFQGNSAPDKSGLPSDRFSAERTGGSVSTLTIQRTQQEDSAVYLCASSLGGTGRNSPLHFGNGTRLTVT.

The chain has TRBV5-5 and TRBJ2-3; TRBD1 matches at 7 bases. J lost 5 bases, V lost 1 base, and 7 bases had no gene match. Germline CDR1 is SGHKS and CDR2 is YYEKEE (reference sequence). CDR3 length: 15 amino acids. In DNA, the CDR3 is TGTGCCAGCAGCTTGTTCACAGGGGCATTAGATACGCAGTATTTT. This codes for CASSLFTGALDTQYF.

V usage is TRBV29-1 and J usage is TRBJ1-5, with a weak D call TRBD1 (5 bases). Germline CDR1 SQVTM, CDR2 ANQGSEA. The CDR3 consists of 12 residues. Deletions cut 6 bases from V and 3 bases from J, with 9 bases between. The CDR3 protein is CSVMGPNQPQHF. The CDR3, as DNA: TGCAGCGTCATGGGACCCAATCAGCCCCAGCATTTT.

This clonotype came up a few times. The genes are TRBV28 and TRBJ1-4; 7 bases are shared with TRBD1. V lost 10 bases to trimming and J lost 0 bases; unmatched junction nucleotides: 8. The germline CDR1 and CDR2 sequences are MDHEN and SYDVKM. This CDR3 has 15 amino acids. The CDR3 here is CATLRDSATNEKLFF. CDR3 nucleotide sequence: TGTGCCACCCTCCGGGACAGTGCAACTAATGAAAAACTGTTTTTT.

This sequence joins TRBV5-1 and TRBJ1-1; the D gene is possibly TRBD1 (5 bases). Trimming left V 3 bases short and J 6 bases short, with 9 bases between. The CDR3 runs 12 residues. The germline CDR1 and CDR2 sequences are SGHRS and YFSETQ. CDR3 amino acids: CASSSGHSEAFF. The CDR3 DNA reads TGCGCCAGCAGCTCAGGACACTCTGAAGCTTTCTTT.

The chain employs TRBV12-3 or TRBV12-4 and TRBJ2-5; 9 nucleotides match TRBD2. With the DNA end fitting TRBJ2-1 better, the J assignment may be wrong. The length of the CDR3 is 13 residues. The CDR3 DNA reads TGTGCCAGCCGAGTAGCGGGAGTAGGTGAGCAGTTCTTC. Protein sequence: CASRVAGVGEQFF.

This chain links TRBV29-1 with TRBJ2-7; possibly TRBD2 for D (5 bases). The CDR3 consists of 17 residues. CDR1 is SQVTM, CDR2 ANQGSEA, per germline. V shed 3 bases and J shed 1 base, with 22 bases lying between them. The DNA for the CDR3 is TGCAGCGTTGAGCTCCAGCACCAAGTAGGGAGATCCTACGAGCAGTACTTC. It is translated as CSVELQHQVGRSYEQYF.

The table lists this clonotype with a few counts. The chain couples TRBV6-1 to TRBJ2-1; 7 nucleotides line up with TRBD2. The V gene end was trimmed by 6 bases and the J gene end by 0 bases; junction bases not matched to a gene: 11. The CDR3 runs 17 residues. Per the germline V gene, CDR1 is MNHNS and CDR2 is SASEGT. As DNA, the CDR3 is TGTGCCAGCAGGGACGAGGTTAGGACTAGCTCCTACAATGAGCAGTTCTTC. This encodes CASRDEVRTSSYNEQFF.

This clonotype was seen more than once but under ten times. This rearrangement joins TRBV29-1 to TRBJ2-1; no reliable D call. With 4 bases removed from V and 7 bases from J, the gap between germline ends came to 5 bases. This CDR3 is built from 10 residues. Germline V CDR1 and CDR2: SQVTM, ANQGSEA. The CDR3 sequence: CSVVGNEQFF. The CDR3, as DNA: TGCAGCGTTGTGGGGAATGAGCAGTTCTTC.

This clonotype was counted between two and nine times. The CDR3 is CASSTYPPQYF. As DNA, the CDR3 is TGTGCCAGTAGCACCTACCCCCCGCAGTATTTT. V gene TRBV7-2 combines with J gene TRBJ2-3; unclear D gene. The V end was cut by 9 bases, the J end by 10 bases, with 14 bases between. CDR1 is SGHTA and CDR2 is FQGNSA in the germline V gene. CDR3 size: 11 residues.

The chain is built from TRBV7-2 and TRBJ2-7; D unclear. The CDR3 loop spans 11 amino acids. Trimming took off 5 bases at V and 6 bases at J, with 8 bases between the two ends. CDR1 and CDR2 from the germline V gene are SGHTA and FQGNSA. CDR3 bases: TGTGCCAGCAGCGAAAAATTCGAGCAGTACTTC. Protein: CASSEKFEQYF. The full variable domain, with the rest looked up from reference TRBV7-2 and TRBJ2-7, is GAGVSQSPSNKVTEKGKDVELRCDPISGHTALYWYRQSLGQGLEFLIYFQGNSAPDKSGLPSDRFSAERTGGSVSTLTIQRTQQEDSAVYLCASSEKFEQYFGPGTRLTVT.

This clonotype was detected once. At one end the junction does not follow the germline gene, possibly because of a read error. The J gene is TRBJ2-3, the V gene TRBV28, with 7 bases that match TRBD1. Germline V CDR1 and CDR2: MDHEN, SYDVKM. The CDR3 contains 15 residues. The CDR3, as DNA: TGTGCCGGCAGTCACATTACAGGGGCCTTAGATACGCAGTATTTT. This gives the protein CAGSHITGALDTQYF.

The chain links TRBV7-9 to TRBJ2-6; 7 bases line up with TRBD1. The ends lost 7 bases at V and 0 bases at J; junction bases unmatched: 9. Germline loops: CDR1 SEHNR, CDR2 FQNEAQ (reference sequence). The CDR3 is made up of 17 amino acids. The CDR3 loop is CASTTDRRISGANVLTF. Here the CDR3 DNA reads TGTGCCAGCACTACGGACAGGCGGATCTCTGGGGCCAACGTCCTGACTTTC.